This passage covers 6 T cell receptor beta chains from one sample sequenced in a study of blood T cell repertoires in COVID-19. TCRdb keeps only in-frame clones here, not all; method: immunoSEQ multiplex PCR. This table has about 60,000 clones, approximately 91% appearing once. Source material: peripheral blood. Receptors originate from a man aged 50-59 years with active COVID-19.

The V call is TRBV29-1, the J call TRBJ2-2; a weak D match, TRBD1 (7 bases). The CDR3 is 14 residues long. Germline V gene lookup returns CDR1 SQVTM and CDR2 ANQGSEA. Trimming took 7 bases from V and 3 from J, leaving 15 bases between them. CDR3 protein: CSARGQGDTGELFF. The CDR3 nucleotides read TGCAGCGCACGGGGGCAGGGGGACACCGGGGAGCTGTTTTTT.

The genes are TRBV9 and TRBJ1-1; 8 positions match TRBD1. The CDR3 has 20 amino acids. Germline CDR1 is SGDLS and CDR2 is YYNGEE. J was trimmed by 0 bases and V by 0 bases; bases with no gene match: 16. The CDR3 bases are TGTGCCAGCAGCGTAGCTGGCCAGGGGGCGTCTTCAGGGATGAACACTGAAGCTTTCTTT. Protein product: CASSVAGQGASSGMNTEAFF. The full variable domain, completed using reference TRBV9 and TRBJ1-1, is DSGVTQTPKHLITATGQRVTLRCSPRSGDLSVYWYQQSLDQGLQFLIQYYNGEERAKGNILERFSAQQFPDLHSELNLSSLELGDSALYFCASSVAGQGASSGMNTEAFFGQGTRLTVV.

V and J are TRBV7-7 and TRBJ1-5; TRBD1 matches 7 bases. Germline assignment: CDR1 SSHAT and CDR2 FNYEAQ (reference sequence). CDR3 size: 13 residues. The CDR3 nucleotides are TGTGCTCCGAGGACAGGCACGGCTCAGCCCCAGCATTTT. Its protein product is CAPRTGTAQPQHF. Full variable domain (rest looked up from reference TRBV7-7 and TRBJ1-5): GAGVSQSPRYKVTKRGQDVTLRCDPISSHATLYWYQQALGQGPEFLTYFNYEAQPDKSGLPSDRFSAERPEGSISTLTIQRTEQRDSAMYRCAPRTGTAQPQHFGDGTRLSIL.

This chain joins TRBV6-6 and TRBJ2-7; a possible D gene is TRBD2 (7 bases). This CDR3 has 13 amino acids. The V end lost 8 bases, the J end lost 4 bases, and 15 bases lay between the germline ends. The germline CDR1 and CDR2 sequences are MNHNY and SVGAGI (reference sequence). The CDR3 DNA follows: TGTGCCAGCGGAGGGGGGGGGTATTACGAGCAGTACTTC. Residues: CASGGGGYYEQYF.

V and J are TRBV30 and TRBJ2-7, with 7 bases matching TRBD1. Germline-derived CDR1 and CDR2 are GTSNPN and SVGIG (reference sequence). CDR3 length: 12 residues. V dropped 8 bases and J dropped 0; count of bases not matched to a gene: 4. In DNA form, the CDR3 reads TGTGCCCGACAGGGCGCCTCCTACGAGCAGTACTTC. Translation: CARQGASYEQYF.

This CDR3 is CASSQANFGTGINNSPLHF. The CDR3 bases are TGCGCCAGCAGCCAAGCGAATTTCGGGACTGGTATCAATAATTCACCCCTCCACTTT. The rearrangement links TRBV4-1 to TRBJ1-6, with TRBD1 as a possible D gene (5 bases). The CDR3 sequence is 19 residues long. CDR1 and CDR2 from the germline V gene are MGHRA and YSYEKL. Trimming pared 1 base from V and 5 bases from J, leaving 21 bases between.